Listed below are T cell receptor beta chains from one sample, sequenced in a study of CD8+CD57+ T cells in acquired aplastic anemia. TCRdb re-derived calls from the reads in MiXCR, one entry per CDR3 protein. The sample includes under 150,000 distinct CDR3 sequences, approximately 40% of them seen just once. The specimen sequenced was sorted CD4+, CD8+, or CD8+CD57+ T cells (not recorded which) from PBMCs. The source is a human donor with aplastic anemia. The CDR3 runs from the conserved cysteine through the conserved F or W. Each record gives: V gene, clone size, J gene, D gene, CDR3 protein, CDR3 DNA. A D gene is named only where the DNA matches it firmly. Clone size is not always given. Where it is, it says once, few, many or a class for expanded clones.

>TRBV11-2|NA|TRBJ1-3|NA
CASSPNILHLSGNAIYF
TGTGCCAGCAGCCCTAATATATTACACCTCTCTGGAAACGCCATATATTTT
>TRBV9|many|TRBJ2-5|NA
CASSVAWQPQETQYF
TGTGCCAGCAGCGTAGCTTGGCAGCCCCAAGAGACCCAGTACTTC
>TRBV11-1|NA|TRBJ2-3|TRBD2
CASSSTVGGAADTQYF
TGTGCCAGCAGCTCGACCGTCGGGGGGGCAGCAGATACGCAGTATTTT
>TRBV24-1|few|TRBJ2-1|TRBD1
CATSLTGDYNEQFF
TGTGCCACCAGTTTGACAGGGGATTACAATGAGCAGTTCTTC
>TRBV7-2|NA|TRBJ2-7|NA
CANSEGRVEQYF
TGTGCCAACAGCGAAGGACGCGTCGAGCAGTACTTC
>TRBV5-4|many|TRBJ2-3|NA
CASSPARKDTQYF
TGTGCCAGCAGCCCAGCTAGGAAGGATACGCAGTATTTT
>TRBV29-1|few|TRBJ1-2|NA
CSVGAGRGYTF
TGCAGCGTTGGTGCGGGGAGGGGCTACACCTTC
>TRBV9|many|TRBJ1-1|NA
CASSVDQNTEAFF
TGTGCCAGCAGCGTAGACCAGAACACTGAAGCTTTCTTT
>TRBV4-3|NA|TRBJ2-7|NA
CASRLGGGESEQYF
TGCGCCAGCAGACTAGGGGGGGGGGAGTCAGAGCAGTACTTC
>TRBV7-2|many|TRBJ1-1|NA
CASGQNTEAFF
TGTGCCAGCGGGCAGAACACTGAAGCTTTCTTT
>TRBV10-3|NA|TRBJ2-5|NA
CAIIPRGEETQYF
TGTGCCATCATCCCGAGGGGCGAAGAGACCCAGTACTTC
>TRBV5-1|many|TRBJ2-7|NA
CASSLDRFPNEQYF
TGCGCCAGCAGCTTGGACAGGTTCCCCAACGAGCAGTACTTC
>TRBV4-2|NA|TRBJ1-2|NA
CASRLGYSRAEVNYGYTF
TGTGCCAGCAGACTGGGGTATAGTAGGGCCGAGGTTAACTATGGCTACACCTTC
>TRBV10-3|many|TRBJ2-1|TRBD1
CAISGSTGSSYNEQFF
TGTGCCATCAGTGGCTCGACAGGGTCCTCCTACAATGAGCAGTTCTTC
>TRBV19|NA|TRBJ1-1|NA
CASMHPNTEAFF
TGTGCCAGTATGCACCCGAACACTGAAGCTTTCTTC
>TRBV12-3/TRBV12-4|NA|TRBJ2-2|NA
CARSSGTTTGELFF
TGTGCCAGGAGTTCAGGGACCACCACCGGGGAGCTGTTTTTT
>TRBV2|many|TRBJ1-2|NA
CASSEALRPDDYGYTF
TGTGCCAGCAGTGAAGCGCTTCGACCTGACGATTATGGCTACACCTTC
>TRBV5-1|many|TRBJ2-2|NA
CASSLEDGTGELFF
TGCGCCAGCAGCTTGGAGGACGGCACCGGGGAGCTGTTTTTT
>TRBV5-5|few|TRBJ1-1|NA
CASSPLMGAEAFF
TGTGCCAGCAGCCCCCTAATGGGGGCTGAAGCTTTCTTT
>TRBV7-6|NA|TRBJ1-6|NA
CASSLSYNSPLHF
TGTGCCAGCAGCTTATCCTATAATTCACCCCTCCACTTT
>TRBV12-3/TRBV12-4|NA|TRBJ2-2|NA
CASGLFGRGVTGELFF
TGTGCCAGCGGTTTATTCGGCAGGGGGGTAACCGGGGAGCTGTTTTTT
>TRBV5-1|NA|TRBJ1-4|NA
CASNQGGENEKLLF
TGCGCCAGCAATCAAGGCGGGGAGAATGAAAAACTGCTTTTT